Following are 27 T cell receptor beta chains from one sample sequenced in a study of T cells after yellow fever vaccination (dated by TCRdb to about 2019). Libraries were made using 5' RACE. The instrument was an Illumina HiSeq 2500. The public sequencing data were trimmed at Q25 with fastp and processed into clonotypes with MiXCR by TCRdb, which kept only in-frame beta chains. Here each entry gathers all rows of one CDR3 protein and keeps the most common genes and DNA. The sample yields 360,000 or so distinct CDR3 sequences; 9.5% to 13% were counted once. Of the sample, roughly 18% is held by the ten largest clones. In the paper's terms, the treatment or condition label means: live attenuated yellow fever vaccine strain. The starting material was PBMCs, obtained on the day of the first yellow fever vaccination. The receptors stem from a man between 18 and 29 years old who received the YFV17D yellow fever vaccine.

The genes are TRBV20-1 and TRBJ1-1; tentative D call: TRBD1 (5 bases). Deletions cut 6 bases from V and 3 bases from J, with 14 bases between. CDR3 length: 13 residues. Germline lookup yields CDR1 DFQATT and CDR2 SNEGSKA (reference sequence). CDR3 nucleotides: TGCAGTGCGGGACCCCAAATCTACACTGAAGCTTTCTTT. Amino acid sequence: CSAGPQIYTEAFF.

In its sample, this clonotype was seen a few times. This chain uses TRBV12-3 or TRBV12-4 with TRBJ1-1; TRBD1 agrees at 7 bases. J was trimmed by 0 bases and V by 7 bases; bases with no gene match: 8. This CDR3 has 15 amino acids. Here the CDR3 DNA reads TGTGCCAGCACTACCCAGGGACAGATGAACACTGAAGCTTTCTTT. Residues: CASTTQGQMNTEAFF.

The table lists this clonotype with a few counts. The rearrangement joins TRBV10-3 to TRBJ1-2, with D possibly being TRBD1 (5 bases). CDR1 and CDR2 from the germline V gene are ENHRY and SYGVKD. The CDR3 totals 14 residues. Trimming took 0 bases from V and 5 from J, leaving 10 bases between them. The CDR3 sequence is CAISESTGVYGYTF. CDR3 bases: TGTGCCATCAGTGAGTCAACGGGGGTTTATGGCTACACCTTC.

The V gene is TRBV5-1, the J gene TRBJ2-1; D gene ambiguous. Trimming left V 2 bases short and J 3 bases short, with 9 bases between. The CDR3 consists of 14 residues. The germline V gene has CDR1 SGHRS and CDR2 YFSETQ. The CDR3 spells CASSFGVDYNEQFF. The CDR3 DNA is TGCGCCAGCAGCTTTGGGGTTGACTACAATGAGCAGTTCTTC.

This clonotype was counted between two and nine times. The rearrangement links TRBV5-1 to TRBJ1-4, with D possibly matching TRBD1 (5 bases). With 2 bases removed from V and 8 bases from J, the gap between germline ends came to 16 bases. The CDR3 contains 15 residues. The germline CDR1 and CDR2 sequences are SGHRS and YFSETQ. The CDR3 spells CASSFLRGTGEKLFF. CDR3 DNA sequence: TGCGCCAGCAGCTTCCTGAGAGGGACCGGCGAAAAACTGTTTTTT.

About this clonotype: At one end, the junction sequence differs from germline, possibly due to a read error. V is TRBV3-1 and J is TRBJ2-1; TRBD2 might be the D (6 bases). This CDR3 contains 16 residues. Germline CDR1 LGHDT, CDR2 YNNKEL (reference sequence). The CDR3 DNA follows: TGTGCCAGCAGCCCGCCGGGACTCACTAAGTACAAAGAGCAGTTCTTC. Protein product: CASSPPGLTKYKEQFF.

V usage is TRBV12-3 or TRBV12-4 and J usage is TRBJ1-3; no reliable D call. V was cut by 4 bases and J by 1 base, with 8 bases left in between. This CDR3 has 14 residues. CDR3 DNA: TGTGCCAGCAGTTATTGGGGATCTGGAAACACCATATATTTT. Translation gives CASSYWGSGNTIYF.

The chain couples TRBV12-3 or TRBV12-4 to TRBJ1-2; 11 bases are a match to TRBD1. V dropped 1 base and J dropped 7; count of bases not matched to a gene: 8. There are 16 residues in the CDR3. The CDR3 loop is CASSLGIGQGAIGYTF. The CDR3 DNA reads TGTGCCAGCAGTTTAGGTATTGGACAGGGGGCGATTGGCTACACCTTC.

The chain uses TRBV7-9 and TRBJ2-2; the D gene is possibly TRBD1 (5 bases). Germline lookup yields CDR1 SEHNR and CDR2 FQNEAQ (reference sequence). The CDR3 has 16 amino acids. Trimming removed 0 bases at V and 0 bases at J, with 8 bases between. CDR3 amino acids: CASSLASGTNTGELFF. In DNA, the CDR3 is TGTGCCAGCAGCTTAGCATCAGGGACGAACACCGGGGAGCTGTTTTTT.

V and J are TRBV4-2 and TRBJ1-2; D remains unclear. V was shortened by 1 base and J by 6 bases, with 6 bases between the two germline ends. The CDR3 sequence is 12 residues long. Germline-derived CDR1 and CDR2 are LGHNA and YNFKEQ. Here the CDR3 reads CASSQGIHGYTF. The CDR3, as DNA: TGTGCCAGCAGCCAAGGGATCCATGGCTACACCTTC.

The chain joins TRBV27 to TRBJ1-1; D is possibly TRBD1 (6 bases). V gave up 8 bases and J gave up 4 bases, with 17 bases separating them. Germline V lookup: CDR1 MNHEY, CDR2 SMNVEV (reference sequence). The CDR3 extends over 14 amino acids. The CDR3 loop reads CASYLLGGGTEAFF. In DNA form, the CDR3 reads TGTGCCAGCTACCTATTAGGGGGGGGCACTGAAGCTTTCTTT.

This clonotype was recorded at least ten times. The chain combines TRBV7-2 with TRBJ2-7; D could derive from TRBD1 or TRBD2 (5 bases each). The CDR3 has 14 amino acids. V was shortened by 4 bases and J by 6 bases, with 16 bases between the two germline ends. Germline lookup yields CDR1 SGHTA and CDR2 FQGNSA. The chain's CDR3 is CASSSHPIGGEQYF. CDR3 sequence (DNA): TGTGCCAGCAGCTCGCACCCTATTGGGGGCGAGCAGTACTTC.

This chain uses TRBV20-1 with TRBJ2-1; D is uncertain. This CDR3 has 13 residues. Per the germline V gene, CDR1 is DFQATT and CDR2 is SNEGSKA (reference sequence). V was trimmed by 5 bases and J by 4 bases, leaving 12 bases between them. The CDR3: CSAGETHYNEQFF. CDR3 nucleotide sequence: TGCAGTGCTGGCGAGACCCATTACAATGAGCAGTTCTTC.

This chain links TRBV6-5 with TRBJ1-5; maybe TRBD1 (5 bases). Per germline, CDR1 MNHEY and CDR2 SVGAGI. The V end was cut by 4 bases, the J end by 6 bases, with 10 bases between. The CDR3 runs 13 residues. The CDR3 sequence: CASSSTQGQPQHF. As DNA, the CDR3 is TGTGCCAGCAGTTCAACTCAGGGTCAGCCCCAGCATTTT.

This clonotype has a count of ten or more. V usage is TRBV28 and J usage is TRBJ2-4; 9 bases are a match to TRBD1. Germline CDR1 and CDR2: MDHEN and SYDVKM. J gave up 2 bases and V 6 bases, and 8 bases lay outside the gene matches. The CDR3 runs 16 residues. Here the CDR3 reads CASRQGARVTKNIQYF. For the CDR3, the DNA is TGTGCCAGCAGACAGGGGGCGCGTGTAACCAAAAACATTCAGTACTTC.

The chain links TRBV6-2 or TRBV6-3 to TRBJ2-5; 7 bases match TRBD2. The CDR3 sequence is 12 residues long. J gave up 11 bases and V 6 bases, and 9 bases lay outside the gene matches. CDR1 is MNHEY, CDR2 SVGEGT, per germline. CDR3 nucleotide sequence: TGTGCCAGCAGCCGGGACTATAAAGAGCAGTACTTC. Protein product: CASSRDYKEQYF.

This clonotype was recorded a few times. V gene TRBV6-1 combines with J gene TRBJ1-5; D remains ambiguous. CDR1 is MNHNS and CDR2 is SASEGT in the germline V gene. The ends were cut back, 4 bases at V and 1 base at J, with 11 bases in the middle. The CDR3 sequence is 15 residues long. The CDR3 DNA sequence: TGTGCCAGCAGTGTCAGCCAGTTAAGCAATCAGCCCCAGCATTTT. Amino acid sequence: CASSVSQLSNQPQHF.

This clonotype was seen only a few times. The rearrangement joins TRBV24-1 to TRBJ2-3, with 13 nucleotides matching TRBD2. The germline CDR1 and CDR2 sequences are KGHDR and SFDVKD. This CDR3 is built from 19 residues. V lost 3 bases and J lost 0; bases outside the gene matches: 8. CDR3 DNA: TGTGCCACCAGTGATCGGGGACTAGCGGGGCCCTGGAGCACAGATACGCAGTATTTT. Translating it yields CATSDRGLAGPWSTDTQYF.

The rearrangement links TRBV5-1 to TRBJ2-5; D could derive from TRBD1 or TRBD2 (5 bases each). The CDR3 has 15 residues. V lost 1 base and J lost 3, with 13 bases in between. Germline-derived CDR1 and CDR2 are SGHRS and YFSETQ. The CDR3 bases are TGCGCCAGCAGCTTGTGGGACGCCCGAGAAGAGACCCAGTACTTC. It encodes CASSLWDAREETQYF.

The chain couples TRBV7-2 to TRBJ1-4, with 7 bases aligning to TRBD1. Germline CDR1 and CDR2: SGHTA and FQGNSA. With 4 bases clipped from V and 8 bases from J, the junction kept 4 bases outside the gene matches. The CDR3 covers 13 residues. The CDR3 nucleotides are TGTGCCAGCAGCTCGACAGGGAAAGAAAAACTGTTTTTT. It codes for CASSSTGKEKLFF.

This clonotype has only a few counts. This CDR3 is CASSPERGYEQYF. The CDR3 bases are TGTGCCAGCAGCCCCGAGCGGGGCTACGAGCAGTACTTC. V is TRBV7-2 and J is TRBJ2-7; TRBD2 matches 7 bases. This CDR3 contains 13 residues. Losses at the gene ends were 5 bases for V and 3 bases for J; bases not matched to a gene: 4. The germline V gene has CDR1 SGHTA and CDR2 FQGNSA.

In this sample, this clonotype turned up many times. This rearrangement joins TRBV27 to TRBJ1-2; D perhaps matches TRBD1 (5 bases). The CDR3 length is 13 residues. The germline CDR1 and CDR2 sequences are MNHEY and SMNVEV (reference sequence). V was shortened by 4 bases and J by 3 bases, with 9 bases between the two germline ends. The CDR3 DNA is TGTGCCAGCAGTTCGGTCAGGGACTATGGCTACACCTTC. Translation gives CASSSVRDYGYTF.

Only one count was recorded for this clonotype. This rearrangement joins TRBV4-3 to TRBJ2-7; D not resolved. CDR1 and CDR2 (germline): LGHNA, YSLEER. V lost 0 bases and J 5 bases, leaving 11 bases between the germline ends. The CDR3 is made up of 14 amino acids. In nucleotides, the CDR3 is TGCGCCAGCAGCCAAGATTCCCGCCTTGACGAGCAGTACTTC. Translated: CASSQDSRLDEQYF.

The J gene is TRBJ2-7, the V gene TRBV20-1; TRBD2 is a possible D gene (7 bases). Germline assignment: CDR1 DFQATT and CDR2 SNEGSKA (reference sequence). The CDR3 runs to 14 residues. V lost 1 base and J 3 bases, leaving 13 bases between the germline ends. The CDR3 DNA sequence: TGCAGTGCTAGAGTTGCGGGGGCCCACTACGAGCAGTACTTC. This gives the protein CSARVAGAHYEQYF.

This clonotype was recorded many times. This chain joins TRBV4-3 and TRBJ1-5; D is ambiguous. CDR1 LGHNA and CDR2 YSLEER come from the germline V gene. The CDR3 length is 15 residues. The V gene lost 0 bases and the J gene lost 4 bases, with 10 bases spanning the gap. CDR3 in DNA: TGCGCCAGCAGCCAAGATTCCGGTACGAATCAGCCCCAGCATTTT. This sequence encodes CASSQDSGTNQPQHF.

The CDR3 spells CASSLGSQYQETQYF. CDR3 DNA sequence: TGTGCCAGCAGCTTAGGTAGCCAATATCAAGAGACCCAGTACTTC. The J gene is TRBJ2-5, the V gene TRBV7-9, with no clear D. The CDR3 has 15 residues. V was shortened by 1 base and J by 2 bases, with 11 bases between the two germline ends. Germline V lookup: CDR1 SEHNR, CDR2 FQNEAQ (reference sequence).

This clonotype has a handful of counts. V is TRBV19 and J is TRBJ1-5; no clear D gene. The germline V gene encodes CDR1 LNHDA and CDR2 SQIVND (reference sequence). The V end lost 5 bases, the J end lost 11 bases, and 25 bases lay between the germline ends. This CDR3 spans 16 amino acids. The CDR3 DNA sequence: TGTGCCAGTAGTCTCTCCGCCGGATCCGGACTTTTGACCCAGCATTTT. It codes for CASSLSAGSGLLTQHF.